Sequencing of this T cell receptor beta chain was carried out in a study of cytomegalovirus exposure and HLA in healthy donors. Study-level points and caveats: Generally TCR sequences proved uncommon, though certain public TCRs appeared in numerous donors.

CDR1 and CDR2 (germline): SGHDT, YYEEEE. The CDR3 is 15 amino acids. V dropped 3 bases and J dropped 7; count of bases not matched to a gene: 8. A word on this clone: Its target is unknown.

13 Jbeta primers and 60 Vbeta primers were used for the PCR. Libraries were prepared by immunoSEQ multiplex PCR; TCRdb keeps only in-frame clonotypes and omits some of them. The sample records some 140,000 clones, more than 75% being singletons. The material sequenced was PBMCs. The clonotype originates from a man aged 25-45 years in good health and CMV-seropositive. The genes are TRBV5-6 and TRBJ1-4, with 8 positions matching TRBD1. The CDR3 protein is CASSSTGGVSEKLFF. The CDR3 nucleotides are TGTGCCAGCAGCTCCACAGGGGGAGTAAGTGAAAAACTGTTTTTT.